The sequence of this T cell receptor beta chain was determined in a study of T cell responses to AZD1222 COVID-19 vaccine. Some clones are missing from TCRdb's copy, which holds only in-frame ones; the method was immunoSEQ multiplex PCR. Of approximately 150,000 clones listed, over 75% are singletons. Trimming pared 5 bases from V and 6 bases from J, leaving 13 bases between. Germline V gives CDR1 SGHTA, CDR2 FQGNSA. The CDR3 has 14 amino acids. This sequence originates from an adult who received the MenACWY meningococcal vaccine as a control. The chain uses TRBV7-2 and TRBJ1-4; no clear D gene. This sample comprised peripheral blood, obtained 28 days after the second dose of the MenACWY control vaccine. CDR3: CASSPSLADEKLFF. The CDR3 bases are TGTGCCAGCAGCCCTAGCCTGGCGGATGAAAAACTGTTTTTT.